Listed below are T cell receptor beta chains from one sample, sequenced in a study of blood T cell repertoires in COVID-19. Data came from immunoSEQ multiplex PCR; TCRdb stores just in-frame clones and leaves some out. The sample consists of 150,000 to 250,000 clones, about 85% of them appearing once. Sequencing input: peripheral blood. The receptors come from a woman in her 40s with COVID-19, enrolled during active disease. Each CDR3 is given with its conserved first and last residue. D genes are given only for firm matches. Where a row states a size, it is once, few, many or the class of an expanded clone; other rows omit it.

V gene	J gene	D gene	clone size	CDR3 DNA	CDR3 protein
TRBV7-2	TRBJ1-5	.	.	TGTGCCAGCAGCTTAGTTCTGGAGGGGCCCCAGCATTTT	CASSLVLEGPQHF
TRBV3-1/TRBV3-2	TRBJ2-1	.	.	TGTGCCAGCAGCTCCCTCTCGAGGTCGCGGCAGTTCTTC	CASSSLSRSRQFF
TRBV5-4	TRBJ2-5	.	.	TGTGCCAGCAGCTTGGTAGTAGCTGGGTTAGAGACCCAGTACTTC	CASSLVVAGLETQYF
TRBV5-5	TRBJ1-3	.	.	TGTGCCAGCAGCCCGCCCGGGACTGGAAACACCATATATTTT	CASSPPGTGNTIYF
TRBV5-1	TRBJ2-5	.	many	TGCGCCAGCAGCAGTCAGGGACTCCAAGGAGAGACCCAGTACTTC	CASSSQGLQGETQYF
TRBV4-1	TRBJ2-1	.	.	TGCGCCAGCAGCCAAGAGACCTACAGGTACAATGAGCAGTTCTTC	CASSQETYRYNEQFF
TRBV6-6	TRBJ2-7	.	few	TGTGCCAGCAGTCAGGACAGTCGCTACGAGCAGTACTTC	CASSQDSRYEQYF
TRBV7-9	TRBJ2-2	.	few	TGTGCCAGCAGCTTCGGAGACCGACAGCCCGGGGAGCTGTTTTTT	CASSFGDRQPGELFF
TRBV4-2	TRBJ2-1	.	.	TGTGCCAGCAGCCTCCGAGGCACCTACAATGAGCAGTTCTTC	CASSLRGTYNEQFF
TRBV30	TRBJ2-2	TRBD1	many	TGTGCCTGGAAGACCGGGACAGGGACTGACGGGGAGCTGTTTTTT	CAWKTGTGTDGELFF
TRBV2	TRBJ1-1	.	.	TGTGCCAGCAGTCTTACAGGGTTGGGCACTGAAGCTTTCTTT	CASSLTGLGTEAFF
TRBV4-1	TRBJ1-3	TRBD1	.	TGCGCCAGCAGCCAGACAGGGCTCTCTGGAAACACCATATATTTT	CASSQTGLSGNTIYF
TRBV4-2	TRBJ1-5	TRBD1	few	TGTGCCAGCAGCCTGACCGCCGGGACAGGGGAGGGCCAGCCCCAGCATTTT	CASSLTAGTGEGQPQHF
TRBV6-5	TRBJ1-2	.	.	TGTGCCAGCAGCCGGGGGGGGCTTAACTATGGCTACACCTTC	CASSRGGLNYGYTF
TRBV3-1/TRBV3-2	TRBJ2-7	TRBD1	.	TGTGCCAGCAGCCAAGGGACAGGTGGTGGGTACGAGCAGTACTTC	CASSQGTGGGYEQYF
TRBV7-2	TRBJ2-5	.	.	TGTGCCAGCAGCCCAAACAGGGACCAAGAGACCCAGTACTTC	CASSPNRDQETQYF
TRBV27	TRBJ2-7	TRBD2	.	TGTGCCAGCAGTCTCCGGACTAGCGGAACCTACGAGCAGTACTTC	CASSLRTSGTYEQYF
TRBV12-5	TRBJ2-7	TRBD2	.	TGTGCTAGTGGTTCCCATAGCGGGAGAGTATACGAGCAGTACTTC	CASGSHSGRVYEQYF
TRBV9	TRBJ1-6	TRBD1	.	TGTGCCAGCAGCAATCGGAGGGGACAGGATCTTAATTCACCCCTCCACTTT	CASSNRRGQDLNSPLHF
TRBV7-9	TRBJ2-2	TRBD2	many	TGTGCCAGCAGCCCGTGGACTAGCGGGGGCACCGGGGAGCTGTTTTTT	CASSPWTSGGTGELFF
TRBV7-2	TRBJ2-7	TRBD1	.	TGTGCTAGCAGAGACGGACAGGGCTACGAGCAGTACTTC	CASRDGQGYEQYF
TRBV5-4	TRBJ1-2	TRBD1	.	TGTGCCAGCAGCTTAAACGGCCAGGGGGACTATGGCTACACCTTC	CASSLNGQGDYGYTF
TRBV5-1	TRBJ1-2	TRBD1	.	TGCGCCAGGCTCAGGGGGCAGGGAAGGCATGGCTACACCTTC	CARLRGQGRHGYTF
TRBV2	TRBJ2-3	TRBD1	.	TGTGCCAGCAAACGGACAGGCCTCACAGATACGCAGTATTTT	CASKRTGLTDTQYF
TRBV5-1	TRBJ2-2	TRBD2	.	TGCGCCAGCAGCTCTAGCTCCCTAAGCGGGAGCGGGACCGGGGAGCTGTTTTTT	CASSSSSLSGSGTGELFF
TRBV4-1	TRBJ2-3	TRBD1	once	TGCGCCAGCAGCCAAGAGACAGGGGGAGGAGATACGCAGTATTTT	CASSQETGGGDTQYF
TRBV9	TRBJ1-4	.	.	TGTGCCAGCAGCTCCCGACAGGAAGGGAAGGAAAAACTGTTTTTT	CASSSRQEGKEKLFF
TRBV4-1	TRBJ2-7	.	.	TGCGCCAGCAGCCATGGGCAGACTAGGGAGCAGTACTTC	CASSHGQTREQYF
TRBV7-9	TRBJ2-2	.	once	TGTGCCAGCAGCTTAGTAGGGGAGCTGTTTTTT	CASSLVGELFF
TRBV28	TRBJ1-4	.	.	TGTGCCAGCAGACTCTCGGGGGGAAAACTGTTTTTT	CASRLSGGKLFF
TRBV29-1	TRBJ1-1	TRBD1	few	TGCAGCGTTAGGGCAGGGGGAATAACTGAAGCTTTCTTT	CSVRAGGITEAFF
TRBV23-1	TRBJ2-7	TRBD1	.	TGCGCCAGCAGTCAACCTAGACAGGGAATCGAGGACGAGCAGTACTTC	CASSQPRQGIEDEQYF
TRBV9	TRBJ2-2	.	.	TGTGCCAGCAGCGTACAGCGAAGGATGCCCGGCACCGGGGAGCTGTTTTTT	CASSVQRRMPGTGELFF
TRBV10-1	TRBJ2-3	TRBD2	once	TGCGCCAGCAGTGAAACTAGCGGGAGGTCAGATACGCAGTATTTT	CASSETSGRSDTQYF
TRBV6-5	TRBJ1-6	.	.	TGTGCCAGCATCGCAGTTGGTTCACCCCTCCACTTT	CASIAVGSPLHF
TRBV5-4	TRBJ1-2	.	.	TGTGCCAGCAGCTTGAGGGGCAGAACTAACTATGGCTACACCTTC	CASSLRGRTNYGYTF
TRBV18	TRBJ1-2	.	.	TGTGCCAGCTCACCACAACAGGGAGTCTATGGCTACACCTTC	CASSPQQGVYGYTF
TRBV5-1	TRBJ2-7	.	.	TGCGCCAGCAGCTTGACAGTGGGGGCCGGAGGAGAGCAGTACTTC	CASSLTVGAGGEQYF
TRBV10-3	TRBJ1-6	.	.	TGTGCCATCAGTGAACAGTATAATTCACCCCTCCACTTT	CAISEQYNSPLHF
TRBV19	TRBJ1-1	.	.	TGTGCCAGTAGTATACGGGGGGGCCGGCGGGGCACTGAAGCTTTCTTT	CASSIRGGRRGTEAFF
TRBV4-1	TRBJ1-6	.	.	TGCGCCAGCAGCCAAGTAGCGGAGAGGTCACCCCTCCACTTT	CASSQVAERSPLHF
TRBV10-3	TRBJ2-3	TRBD2	.	TGTGCCATCAGTCCCGGGGGTCGGGGGGGTAGCACAGATACGCAGTATTTT	CAISPGGRGGSTDTQYF